Sequencing of this T cell receptor beta chain was carried out in a study of blood T cell repertoires in COVID-19. Overall study context: For recovered donors of Cohort 3, there were two negative PCRs, clearance, or symptom resolution. The study drew acute and convalescent COVID-19 samples from the United States, Italy and Spain. The analysed material was cDNA or gDNA that came from T cells, B-cell-depleted T cells, or PBMCs.

CDR1 and CDR2 (germline): SGHNT, YYREEE (reference sequence). V trimming: 4 bases; J trimming: 2 bases; junction bases outside the gene matches: 11. This CDR3 region has 16 residues. Clones were sequenced by immunoSEQ multiplex PCR, and TCRdb holds only the in-frame ones, with some missing. Of some 200,000 clones in the sample, about nine tenths were seen once. Participant-given clinical history determined each cohort assignment. The receptor was isolated from a woman in her 50s in a cohort exposed to, infected with or recovered from COVID-19 (not recorded which). Sequences were obtained from PBMCs or T cells enriched from blood (not recorded which). The chain is built from TRBV5-4 and TRBJ2-5, with 7 bases lining up with TRBD2. The CDR3 spells CASSPLSGGLQETQYF. For the CDR3, the DNA is TGTGCCAGCAGCCCTCTTTCCGGGGGGTTGCAAGAGACCCAGTACTTC.